This TCR beta chain was recovered during a study of blood T cell repertoires in COVID-19. Turning to the study itself: The study drew acute and convalescent COVID-19 samples from the United States, Italy and Spain. PBMCs, B-cell-depleted T cells, or T cells provided the cDNA or gDNA that made up the material.

Original processing methods: From reference gene primer amplification, estimates of nucleated cell counts were derived. TCRdb's table, derived via immunoSEQ multiplex PCR, lists solely in-frame clones and lacks some. That table furnishes V, J and clone size, whereas the DNA furnished D and trimming. The data contain around 260,000 clones, 70% to 90% of them singletons. V dropped 0 bases and J dropped 4; count of bases not matched to a gene: 8. This CDR3 spans 16 amino acids. The germline gives CDR1 SGDLS, CDR2 YYNGEE. This clone appeared once. The chain couples TRBV9 to TRBJ2-5; TRBD2 aligns across 8 bases. Specimen: peripheral blood. This receptor was obtained from a man aged 55 to 70 who had recovered from COVID-19. CDR3 DNA: TGTGCCAGCAGCGTAGGCACGGGGCGGGGGGCAGAGACCCAGTACTTC. Translated: CASSVGTGRGAETQYF.